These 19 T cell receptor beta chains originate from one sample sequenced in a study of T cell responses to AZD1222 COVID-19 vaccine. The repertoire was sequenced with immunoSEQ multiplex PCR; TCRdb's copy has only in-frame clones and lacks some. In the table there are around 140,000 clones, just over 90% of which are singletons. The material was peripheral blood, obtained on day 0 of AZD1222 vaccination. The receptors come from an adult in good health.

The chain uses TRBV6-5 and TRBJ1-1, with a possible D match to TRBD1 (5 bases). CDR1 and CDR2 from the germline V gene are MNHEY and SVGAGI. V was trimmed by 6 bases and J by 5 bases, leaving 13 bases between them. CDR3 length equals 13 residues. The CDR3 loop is CASSQQGGTEAFF. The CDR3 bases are TGTGCCAGCAGCCAGCAGGGTGGGACTGAAGCTTTCTTT.

CDR3 residues: CASSVEGTGGSEQYF. CDR3 in DNA: TGTGCCAGCAGCGTAGAAGGGACAGGAGGAAGCGAGCAGTACTTC. The V gene is TRBV9, the J gene TRBJ2-7, with TRBD1 matching over 8 bases. CDR1 is SGDLS, CDR2 YYNGEE, per germline. The CDR3 has 15 amino acids. The V gene end was trimmed by 0 bases and the J gene end by 6 bases; junction bases not matched to a gene: 8. Supplemented by reference TRBV9 and TRBJ2-7, the full variable domain reads DSGVTQTPKHLITATGQRVTLRCSPRSGDLSVYWYQQSLDQGLQFLIQYYNGEERAKGNILERFSAQQFPDLHSELNLSSLELGDSALYFCASSVEGTGGSEQYFGPGTRLTVT.

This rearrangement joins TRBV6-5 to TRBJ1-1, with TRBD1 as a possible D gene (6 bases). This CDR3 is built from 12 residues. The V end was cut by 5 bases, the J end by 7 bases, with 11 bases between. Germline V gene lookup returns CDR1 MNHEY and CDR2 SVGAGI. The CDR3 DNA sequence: TGTGCCAGCAGTAGAACAGGGAGTGAAGCTTTCTTT. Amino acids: CASSRTGSEAFF.

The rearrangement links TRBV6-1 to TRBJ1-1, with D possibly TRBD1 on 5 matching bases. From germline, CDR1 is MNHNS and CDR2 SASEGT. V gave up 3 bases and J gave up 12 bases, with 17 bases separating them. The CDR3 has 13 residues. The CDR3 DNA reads TGTGCCAGCAGTGACCGGGACCCGGGTAGGTCTTTCTTT. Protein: CASSDRDPGRSFF.

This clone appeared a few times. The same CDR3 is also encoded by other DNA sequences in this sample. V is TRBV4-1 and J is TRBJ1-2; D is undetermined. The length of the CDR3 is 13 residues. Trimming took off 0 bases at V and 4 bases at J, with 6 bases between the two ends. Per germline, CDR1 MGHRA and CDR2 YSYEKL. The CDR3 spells CASSQDRAYGYTF. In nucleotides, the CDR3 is TGCGCCAGCAGCCAAGATAGGGCCTATGGCTACACCTTC.

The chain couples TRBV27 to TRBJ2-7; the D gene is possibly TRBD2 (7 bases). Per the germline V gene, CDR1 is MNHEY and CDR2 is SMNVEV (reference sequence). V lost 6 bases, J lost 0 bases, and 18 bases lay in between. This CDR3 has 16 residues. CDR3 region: CASRPGRGVSSYEQYF. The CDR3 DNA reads TGTGCCAGCAGGCCGGGGAGGGGGGTAAGCTCCTACGAGCAGTACTTC.

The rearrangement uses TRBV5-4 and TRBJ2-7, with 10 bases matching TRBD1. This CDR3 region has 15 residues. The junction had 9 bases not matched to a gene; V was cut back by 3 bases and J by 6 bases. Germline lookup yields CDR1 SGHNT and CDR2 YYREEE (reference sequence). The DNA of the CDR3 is TGTGCCAGCAGCTCCCCGGGACAGGGGTGGTCCGAGCAGTACTTC. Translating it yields CASSSPGQGWSEQYF.

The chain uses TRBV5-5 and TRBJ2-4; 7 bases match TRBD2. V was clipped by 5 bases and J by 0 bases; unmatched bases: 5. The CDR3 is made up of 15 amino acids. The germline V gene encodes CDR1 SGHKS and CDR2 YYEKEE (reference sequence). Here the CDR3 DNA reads TGTGCCAGCAGGGGGGACTATGTAGCCAAAAACATTCAGTACTTC. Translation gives CASRGDYVAKNIQYF. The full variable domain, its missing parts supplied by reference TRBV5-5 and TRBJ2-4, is DAGVTQSPTHLIKTRGQQVTLRCSPISGHKSVSWYQQVLGQGPQFIFQYYEKEERGRGNFPDRFSARQFPNYSSELNVNALLLGDSALYLCASRGDYVAKNIQYFGAGTRLSVL.

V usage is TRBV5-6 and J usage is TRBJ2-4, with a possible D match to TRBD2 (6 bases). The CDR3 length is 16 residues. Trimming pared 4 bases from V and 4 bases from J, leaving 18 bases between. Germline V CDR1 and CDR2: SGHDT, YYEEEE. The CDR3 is CASSRGAGRAKNIQYF. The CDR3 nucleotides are TGTGCCAGCAGCCGGGGAGCCGGGAGAGCTAAAAACATTCAGTACTTC.

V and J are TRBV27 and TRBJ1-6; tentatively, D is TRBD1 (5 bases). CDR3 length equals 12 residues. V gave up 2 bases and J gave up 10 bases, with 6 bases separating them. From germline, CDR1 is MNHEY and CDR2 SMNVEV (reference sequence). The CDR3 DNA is TGTGCCAGCAGTTTACAGGGATCACCCCTCCACTTT. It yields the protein CASSLQGSPLHF.

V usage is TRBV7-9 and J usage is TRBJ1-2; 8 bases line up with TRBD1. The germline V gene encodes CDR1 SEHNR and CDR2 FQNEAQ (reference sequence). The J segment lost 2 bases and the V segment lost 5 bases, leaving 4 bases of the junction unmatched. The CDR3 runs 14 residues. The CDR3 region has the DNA TGTGCCAGCAGCGACCGGACAGGGAACTATGGCTACACCTTC. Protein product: CASSDRTGNYGYTF.

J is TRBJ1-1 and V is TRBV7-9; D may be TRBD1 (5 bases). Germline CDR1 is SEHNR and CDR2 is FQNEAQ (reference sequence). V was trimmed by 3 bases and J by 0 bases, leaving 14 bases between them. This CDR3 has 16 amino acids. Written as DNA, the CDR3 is TGTGCCAGCAGCTTGAGTGGAGTGGGGCTGAACACTGAAGCTTTCTTT. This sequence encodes CASSLSGVGLNTEAFF.

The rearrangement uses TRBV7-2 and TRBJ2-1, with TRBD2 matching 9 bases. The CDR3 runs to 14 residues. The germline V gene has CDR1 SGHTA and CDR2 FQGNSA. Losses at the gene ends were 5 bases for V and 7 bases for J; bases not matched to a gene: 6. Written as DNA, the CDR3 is TGTGCCAGCAGCGGACAGCTAGCGGGGAATGAGCAGTTCTTC. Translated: CASSGQLAGNEQFF.

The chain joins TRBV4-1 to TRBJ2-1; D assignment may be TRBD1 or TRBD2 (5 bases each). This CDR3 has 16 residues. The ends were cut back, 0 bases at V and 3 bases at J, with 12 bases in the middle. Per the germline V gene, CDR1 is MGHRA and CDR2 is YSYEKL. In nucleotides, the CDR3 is TGCGCCAGCAGCCAAGATGGGGACGGGATCTACAATGAGCAGTTCTTC. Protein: CASSQDGDGIYNEQFF.

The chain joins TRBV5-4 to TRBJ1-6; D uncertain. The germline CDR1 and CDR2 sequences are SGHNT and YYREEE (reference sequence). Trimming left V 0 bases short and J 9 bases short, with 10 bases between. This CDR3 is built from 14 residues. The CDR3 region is CASSLAGSGSPLHF. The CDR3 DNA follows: TGTGCCAGCAGCTTGGCGGGATCGGGTTCACCCCTCCACTTT.

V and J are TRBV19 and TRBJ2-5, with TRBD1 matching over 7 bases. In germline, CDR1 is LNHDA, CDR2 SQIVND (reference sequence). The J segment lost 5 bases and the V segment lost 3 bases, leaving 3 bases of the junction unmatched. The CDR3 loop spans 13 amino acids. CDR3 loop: CASSIRGWETQYF. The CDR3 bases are TGTGCCAGTAGTATCAGGGGGTGGGAGACCCAGTACTTC.

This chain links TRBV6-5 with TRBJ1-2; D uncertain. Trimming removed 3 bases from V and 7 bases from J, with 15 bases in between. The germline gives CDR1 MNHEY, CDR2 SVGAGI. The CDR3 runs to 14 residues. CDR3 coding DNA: TGTGCCAGCAGTTATTTCGAACGGGGAGGTGGCTACACCTTC. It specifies CASSYFERGGGYTF.

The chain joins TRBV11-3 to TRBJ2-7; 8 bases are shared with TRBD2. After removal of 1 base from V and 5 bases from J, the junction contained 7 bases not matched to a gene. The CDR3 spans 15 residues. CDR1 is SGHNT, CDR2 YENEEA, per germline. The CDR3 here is CASSLGSGRADEQYF. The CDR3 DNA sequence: TGTGCCAGCAGCTTAGGAAGCGGGAGAGCTGACGAGCAGTACTTC.

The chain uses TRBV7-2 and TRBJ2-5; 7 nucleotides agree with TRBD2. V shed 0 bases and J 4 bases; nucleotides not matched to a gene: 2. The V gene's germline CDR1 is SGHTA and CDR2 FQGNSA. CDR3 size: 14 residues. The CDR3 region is CASSLAAGAETQYF. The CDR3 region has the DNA TGTGCCAGCAGCTTAGCGGCGGGAGCAGAGACCCAGTACTTC. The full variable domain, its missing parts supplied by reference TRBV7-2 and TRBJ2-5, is GAGVSQSPSNKVTEKGKDVELRCDPISGHTALYWYRQSLGQGLEFLIYFQGNSAPDKSGLPSDRFSAERTGGSVSTLTIQRTQQEDSAVYLCASSLAAGAETQYFGPGTRLLVL.